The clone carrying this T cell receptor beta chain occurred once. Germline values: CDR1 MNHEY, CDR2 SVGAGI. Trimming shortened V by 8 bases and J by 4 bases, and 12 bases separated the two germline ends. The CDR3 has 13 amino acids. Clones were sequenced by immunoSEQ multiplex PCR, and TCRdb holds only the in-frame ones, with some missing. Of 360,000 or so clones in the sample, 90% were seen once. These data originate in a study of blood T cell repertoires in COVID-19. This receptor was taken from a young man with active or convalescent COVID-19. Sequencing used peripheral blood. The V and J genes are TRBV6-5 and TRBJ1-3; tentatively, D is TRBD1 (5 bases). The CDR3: CASGWGEGNTIYF. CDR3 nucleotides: TGTGCCAGCGGCTGGGGCGAGGGAAACACCATATATTTT.